Each of the 14 T cell receptor beta chains below was sequenced from the same sample in a study of blood T cells in healthy people across ages (dated by TCRdb to about 2015). Receptor libraries were prepared by 5' RACE. Sequencing used an Illumina HiSeq 2500. A second roughly 7 to 11 cycle PCR used a sample-barcoded 5' primer and a J-beta primer mix. TCRdb reran the public reads through fastp at Q25 and MiXCR, keeping productive beta chains. Records with the same CDR3 protein are collapsed into one entry carrying the most frequent genes and DNA. The sample yields approximately 1.5 million distinct CDR3 sequences; 35% to 45% were counted once. Of the sample, about 4.1% falls within the top ten clones. Sequencing used blood. The receptors were gathered from a woman aged 18 to 35 in good health.

This clonotype was seen many times. This chain links TRBV11-2 with TRBJ2-3; TRBD1 aligns across 7 bases. The CDR3 runs 14 residues. The V segment lost 5 bases and the J segment 1 base; nucleotides outside the gene matches: 3. Per germline, CDR1 SGHAT and CDR2 FQNNGV. CDR3 residues: CASSAGQGTDTQYF. In DNA, the CDR3 is TGTGCCAGCAGCGCCGGACAGGGCACAGATACGCAGTATTTT.

This clonotype was picked up a small number of times. The chain employs TRBV6-2 or TRBV6-3 and TRBJ1-2, with no clear D. The CDR3 has 12 amino acids. The V end lost 6 bases, the J end lost 2 bases, and 7 bases lay between the germline ends. The germline CDR1 and CDR2 sequences are MNHEY and SVGEGT. Here the CDR3 reads CASRLKNYGYTF. The DNA for the CDR3 is TGTGCCAGCAGACTAAAGAACTATGGCTACACCTTC.

V is TRBV6-2 or TRBV6-3 and J is TRBJ2-4; 7 bases align to TRBD1. Germline V gene data show CDR1 as MNHEY and CDR2 as SVGEGT. This CDR3 is 15 amino acids long. Unmatched junction bases numbered 3, after V lost 2 bases and J lost 2 bases. The CDR3 region is CASSYERGPKNIQYF. Written as DNA, the CDR3 is TGTGCCAGCAGTTACGAAAGGGGGCCCAAAAACATTCAGTACTTC.

The gene calls are TRBV6-2 or TRBV6-3 and TRBJ1-1; 8 nucleotides align to TRBD1. The germline CDR1 and CDR2 sequences are MNHEY and SVGEGT. The CDR3 sequence is 17 residues long. Trimming removed 2 bases from V and 5 bases from J; junction bases left unmatched: 13. In DNA, the CDR3 is TGTGCCAGCAGTTACCCCCTTTATGGACAGGGAAGGACTGAAGCTTTCTTT. It codes for CASSYPLYGQGRTEAFF.

The rearrangement uses TRBV7-2 and TRBJ1-1; 8 bases are a match to TRBD1. Trimming cost V 4 bases and J 3 bases; bases outside gene matches: 7. The germline V gene encodes CDR1 SGHTA and CDR2 FQGNSA. The CDR3 is 15 amino acids. CDR3 amino acids: CASSYTGGRDTEAFF. CDR3 bases: TGTGCCAGCAGCTATACAGGGGGGCGCGACACTGAAGCTTTCTTT.

The V gene is TRBV28, the J gene TRBJ1-5, with TRBD1 as a possible D gene (5 bases). The CDR3 loop spans 12 amino acids. Trimming removed 8 bases at V and 6 bases at J, with 11 bases between. Germline loops: CDR1 MDHEN, CDR2 SYDVKM. CDR3 nucleotides: TGTGCCAGCGGGCCTAGGGGTCAGCCCCAGCATTTT. It codes for CASGPRGQPQHF.

This chain uses TRBV7-9 with TRBJ2-3; 8 bases align to TRBD2. CDR1 SEHNR and CDR2 FQNEAQ come from the germline V gene (reference sequence). The CDR3 has 16 residues. V lost 3 bases and J lost 8; bases outside the gene matches: 13. CDR3 nucleotide sequence: TGTGCCAGCAGCTTCGAATCGGGGGGGACTCCTGGTACGCAGTATTTT. Translated: CASSFESGGTPGTQYF.

This clonotype was recorded a few times. The chain joins TRBV4-1 to TRBJ1-2; possible D gene TRBD1, 5 bases. V was pared by 3 bases and J by 5 bases, with 16 bases between. CDR1 MGHRA and CDR2 YSYEKL come from the germline V gene. This CDR3 comprises 15 residues. CDR3 sequence reads: CASSQTHRPNYGYTF. CDR3 bases: TGCGCCAGCAGCCAGACCCACAGGCCCAATTATGGCTACACCTTC.

V and J are TRBV29-1 and TRBJ2-1, with 8 positions matching TRBD2. The trim removed 3 bases at V and 0 bases at J, leaving 1 base unmatched. Germline V gene data show CDR1 as SQVTM and CDR2 as ANQGSEA. This CDR3 contains 14 residues. For the CDR3, the DNA is TGCAGCGTTGACCGGGGGGGCTCCTACAATGAGCAGTTCTTC. Translating it yields CSVDRGGSYNEQFF.

J is TRBJ2-7 and V is TRBV28; D gene ambiguous. CDR3 size: 15 residues. Germline V gives CDR1 MDHEN, CDR2 SYDVKM. Deletions cut 7 bases from V and 1 base from J, with 17 bases between. Here the CDR3 reads CASTPWAAASYEQYF. CDR3 nucleotides: TGTGCCAGCACCCCATGGGCGGCCGCATCCTACGAGCAGTACTTC.

This clonotype showed up just a few times. This chain uses TRBV9 with TRBJ1-4, with 7 nucleotides matching TRBD1. CDR3 size: 17 residues. Germline values: CDR1 SGDLS, CDR2 YYNGEE. V lost 4 bases and J lost 5; bases outside the gene matches: 14. CDR3: CASSRRPLGTENEKLFF. The CDR3 nucleotides read TGTGCCAGCAGCCGAAGGCCCCTCGGGACAGAGAATGAAAAACTGTTTTTT.

The table lists this clonotype with a few counts. This rearrangement joins TRBV20-1 to TRBJ2-3, with D perhaps TRBD1 or TRBD2 (5 bases each). Between the trimmed V and J ends, which lost 7 bases and 10 bases, there was a span of 18 bases. CDR3 length: 12 residues. Germline values: CDR1 DFQATT, CDR2 SNEGSKA (reference sequence). The CDR3 sequence: CSVIRRTSAQYF. CDR3 DNA: TGCAGTGTTATTCGGAGGACAAGCGCGCAGTATTTT.

In DNA form, the CDR3 reads TGTGCCAGCAGCTTGGGGCGGGGCAACTACAATGAGCAGTACTTC. Translating it yields CASSLGRGNYNEQYF. J is TRBJ2-1 and V is TRBV7-9, with D perhaps matching TRBD2 (6 bases). The better agreement between TRBJ2-7 and the DNA end casts doubt on the J call. Looked up from germline, CDR1 is SEHNR and CDR2 is FQNEAQ (reference sequence). The CDR3 loop spans 15 amino acids.

J is TRBJ2-5 and V is TRBV19, with TRBD2 matching 10 bases. The CDR3 sequence is 19 residues long. CDR1 LNHDA and CDR2 SQIVND come from the germline V gene (reference sequence). V dropped 6 bases and J dropped 11; count of bases not matched to a gene: 27. The CDR3 coding sequence is TGTGCCAGTAGCCCCCGATGGGTAGCGGGGGGTTCCCCCGGGAATGAGCAGTACTTC. Translating it yields CASSPRWVAGGSPGNEQYF.